Listed here are 27 T cell receptor beta chains from one sample, sequenced in a study of cytomegalovirus exposure and HLA in healthy donors. The PCR contained 60 Vbeta and 13 Jbeta primers. Measured with immunoSEQ multiplex PCR; TCRdb has only the in-frame clones, and not every one. The sample lists over 200,000 clones; around 89% were seen once. The sequenced sample consisted of PBMCs. These receptors originate from a woman under 30 in good health and CMV-seronegative.

V usage is TRBV5-1 and J usage is TRBJ2-5; D perhaps matches TRBD2 (6 bases). V was clipped by 4 bases and J by 4 bases, with 17 bases between them. The CDR3 length is 15 residues. Germline values: CDR1 SGHRS, CDR2 YFSETQ. For the CDR3, the DNA is TGCGCCAGCAGCCAACAGCGGGTACAACGAGAGACCCAGTACTTC. Amino acids: CASSQQRVQRETQYF.

The chain is built from TRBV10-3 and TRBJ1-1; no clear D. Germline assignment: CDR1 ENHRY and CDR2 SYGVKD. Trimming took 1 base from V and 1 from J, leaving 10 bases between them. The CDR3 extends over 15 amino acids. CDR3 protein: CAISEFRTRNTEAFF. DNA for the CDR3: TGTGCCATCAGTGAGTTTCGGACTCGGAACACTGAAGCTTTCTTT.

V gene TRBV2 combines with J gene TRBJ1-2; possible D gene TRBD1, 6 bases. The CDR3 is 13 amino acids. CDR1 is SNHLY, CDR2 FYNNEI, per germline. Trimming took 10 bases from V and 7 from J, leaving 19 bases between them. The CDR3 is CAIIYRAKSGYTF. CDR3 sequence (DNA): TGTGCCATAATCTACAGGGCGAAGTCTGGCTACACCTTC.

The J gene is TRBJ2-7, the V gene TRBV19, with D perhaps TRBD1 (6 bases). Trimming removed 4 bases at V and 5 bases at J, with 12 bases between. Germline loops: CDR1 LNHDA, CDR2 SQIVND (reference sequence). The CDR3 consists of 13 residues. The CDR3 loop reads CASSREDRNEQYF. In DNA, the CDR3 is TGTGCCAGTAGTAGGGAAGACAGGAACGAGCAGTACTTC.

This chain's CDR3 is CASSTGVAGGETQYF. In nucleotides, the CDR3 is TGCGCCAGCAGTACAGGGGTGGCCGGGGGAGAGACCCAGTACTTC. The chain employs TRBV5-1 and TRBJ2-5, with D tentatively TRBD1 (7 bases). Germline CDR1 SGHRS, CDR2 YFSETQ. The CDR3 sequence is 15 residues long. V dropped 5 bases and J dropped 4 bases, with 18 bases sitting between them. Based on the CDR3 plus reference TRBV5-1 and TRBJ2-5, the full variable domain is KAGVTQTPRYLIKTRGQQVTLSCSPISGHRSVSWYQQTPGQGLQFLFEYFSETQRNKGNFPGRFSGRQFSNSRSEMNVSTLELGDSALYLCASSTGVAGGETQYFGPGTRLLVL.

The chain uses TRBV4-1 and TRBJ1-2; 8 bases map to TRBD1. The CDR3 totals 14 residues. Germline V gene sequence: CDR1 MGHRA, CDR2 YSYEKL. Germline trimming cut 1 base from V and 8 bases from J; bases unmatched to any gene: 6. The CDR3 sequence is CASSQVSRGQGYTF. The CDR3 DNA is TGCGCCAGCAGCCAAGTTTCCAGGGGGCAAGGCTACACCTTC.

Of note for this clone: The sample contains more than one DNA sequence encoding this CDR3. The chain employs TRBV5-1 and TRBJ1-4; 8 positions agree with TRBD1. Germline V lookup: CDR1 SGHRS, CDR2 YFSETQ. V was clipped by 4 bases and J by 8 bases; unmatched bases: 13. The CDR3 is 16 amino acids. The CDR3 coding sequence is TGCGCCAGCAGCCCCTTAGGACAGGGAGGACTAGAAAAACTGTTTTTT. Translating it yields CASSPLGQGGLEKLFF.

V usage is TRBV27 and J usage is TRBJ2-7, with TRBD2 matching over 7 bases. V lost 5 bases to trimming and J lost 8 bases; unmatched junction nucleotides: 15. This CDR3 comprises 15 residues. The germline V gene has CDR1 MNHEY and CDR2 SMNVEV (reference sequence). DNA of the CDR3: TGTGCCAGCAGTGCTTCTAGCGGCAGCCCCACCAAGCAGTACTTC. Protein product: CASSASSGSPTKQYF.

The chain's CDR3 is CASSAPRNNEQFF. DNA of the CDR3: TGTGCCAGCAGTGCCCCTAGAAACAATGAGCAGTTCTTC. V usage is TRBV5-4 and J usage is TRBJ2-1; no firm D call. The germline CDR1 and CDR2 sequences are SGHNT and YYREEE (reference sequence). V dropped 5 bases and J dropped 5 bases, with 11 bases sitting between them. The CDR3 has 13 residues. Complete variable domain (other parts from reference TRBV5-4 and TRBJ2-1): ETGVTQSPTHLIKTRGQQVTLRCSSQSGHNTVSWYQQALGQGPQFIFQYYREEENGRGNFPPRFSGLQFPNYSSELNVNALELDDSALYLCASSAPRNNEQFFGPGTRLTVL.

The chain uses TRBV9 and TRBJ1-6; D unresolved. The CDR3 sequence is 15 residues long. V dropped 4 bases and J dropped 10 bases, with 18 bases sitting between them. Germline V gives CDR1 SGDLS, CDR2 YYNGEE. The CDR3 nucleotides are TGTGCCAGCAGCCCTCCTTTACTGGGCAACTCACCCCTCCACTTT. This gives the protein CASSPPLLGNSPLHF.

The chain uses TRBV6-6 and TRBJ2-7; TRBD2 is a possible D gene (7 bases). The CDR3 consists of 13 residues. The germline V gene has CDR1 MNHNY and CDR2 SVGAGI (reference sequence). Trimming cost V 11 bases and J 4 bases, with 18 bases left between them. The chain's CDR3 is CAAGRGGGYEQYF. CDR3 in DNA: TGTGCCGCTGGTAGGGGAGGGGGTTACGAGCAGTACTTC.

This chain connects TRBV5-1 to TRBJ2-3; 9 positions match TRBD2. V was clipped by 4 bases and J by 4 bases; unmatched bases: 4. Per the germline V gene, CDR1 is SGHRS and CDR2 is YFSETQ. The length of the CDR3 is 14 residues. The DNA for the CDR3 is TGCGCCAGCAGCCTAGGGACTAGCTCAGATACGCAGTATTTT. Protein: CASSLGTSSDTQYF.

The chain carries TRBV11-2 and TRBJ2-1; a possible D gene is TRBD1 (6 bases). Germline CDR1 SGHAT, CDR2 FQNNGV. V dropped 4 bases and J dropped 5 bases, with 15 bases sitting between them. The CDR3 covers 15 residues. The CDR3 loop reads CASSSQGSRHNEQFF. CDR3 in DNA: TGTGCCAGCAGCTCCCAGGGGAGCCGCCACAATGAGCAGTTCTTC.

The genes are TRBV4-1 and TRBJ1-1, with 11 bases identical to TRBD1. The CDR3 contains 15 residues. Trimming at V came to 4 bases and at J to 7 bases, leaving 8 bases not matched to a gene. The germline V gene encodes CDR1 MGHRA and CDR2 YSYEKL. CDR3 sequence reads: CASSLGQGATNEAFF. CDR3 nucleotides: TGCGCCAGCAGCCTAGGACAGGGGGCGACTAATGAAGCTTTCTTT.

The gene calls are TRBV18 and TRBJ2-7; 14 nucleotides line up with TRBD2. V dropped 2 bases and J dropped 6; count of bases not matched to a gene: 0. Germline-derived CDR1 and CDR2 are KGHSH and LQKENI. The CDR3 is 14 residues long. Written as DNA, the CDR3 is TGTGCCAGCTCACCAGGACTAGCGGGGGGCGAGCAGTACTTC. Translation gives CASSPGLAGGEQYF.

This chain links TRBV7-9 with TRBJ1-1; possible D gene TRBD1, 6 bases. The V end lost 5 bases, the J end lost 2 bases, and 18 bases lay between the germline ends. CDR3 size: 16 residues. Germline assignment: CDR1 SEHNR and CDR2 FQNEAQ (reference sequence). CDR3 DNA sequence: TGTGCCAGCAGCCACGACCATGTAGGGGGAAACACTGAAGCTTTCTTT. This translates into CASSHDHVGGNTEAFF.

The chain employs TRBV2 and TRBJ2-3; 12 bases map to TRBD2. CDR3 length: 18 residues. Germline V CDR1 and CDR2: SNHLY, FYNNEI. V shed 6 bases and J 4 bases; nucleotides not matched to a gene: 14. The CDR3 loop reads CASSILRTTSGSADTQYF. The CDR3 DNA is TGTGCCAGCAGCATCCTCCGAACGACTAGCGGGAGTGCAGATACGCAGTATTTT.

This chain connects TRBV10-3 to TRBJ2-1, with 12 bases matching TRBD2. The trim removed 6 bases at V and 8 bases at J, leaving 8 bases unmatched. The CDR3 length is 15 residues. The germline V gene encodes CDR1 ENHRY and CDR2 SYGVKD. The CDR3 nucleotides read TGTGCCATCAGCGGCACTAGCGGGGGGTATCATGAGCAGTTCTTC. Protein product: CAISGTSGGYHEQFF.

This clone has just a few counts. V is TRBV7-2 and J is TRBJ2-2; tentative D call: TRBD2 (5 bases). The CDR3 consists of 15 residues. The germline CDR1 and CDR2 sequences are SGHTA and FQGNSA. Between the trimmed V and J ends, which lost 4 bases and 2 bases, there was a span of 11 bases. The CDR3 DNA sequence: TGTGCCAGCAGCTACCGAGACTATAACACCGGGGAGCTGTTTTTT. It codes for CASSYRDYNTGELFF.

This chain links TRBV18 with TRBJ2-5; D gene unclear. The CDR3 length is 12 residues. CDR1 is KGHSH, CDR2 LQKENI, per germline. Trimming took 2 bases from V and 5 from J, leaving 6 bases between them. The CDR3 nucleotides are TGTGCCAGCTCACCATCAGCGGAGACCCAGTACTTC. As protein: CASSPSAETQYF.

This chain uses TRBV7-3 with TRBJ1-1; D unresolved. CDR3 length equals 15 residues. Germline V gene data show CDR1 as SGHTA and CDR2 as FQGTGA. The V end was cut by 5 bases, the J end by 1 base, with 14 bases between. The CDR3 is CASSGDPQGNTEAFF. In DNA, the CDR3 is TGTGCCAGCAGCGGAGACCCCCAAGGGAACACTGAAGCTTTCTTT. Full variable domain (remainder filled in from reference TRBV7-3 and TRBJ1-1): GAGVSQTPSNKVTEKGKYVELRCDPISGHTALYWYRQSLGQGPEFLIYFQGTGAADDSGLPNDRFFAVRPEGSVSTLKIQRTERGDSAVYLCASSGDPQGNTEAFFGQGTRLTVV.

The chain's CDR3 is CASSDYRGGSLEQYF. CDR3 nucleotides: TGTGCCAGCAGTGACTACAGGGGGGGATCTTTGGAGCAGTACTTC. This chain connects TRBV6-5 to TRBJ2-7; weak D call: TRBD1 (8 bases). This CDR3 has 15 amino acids. Per the germline V gene, CDR1 is MNHEY and CDR2 is SVGAGI. V lost 5 bases and J 7 bases, leaving 21 bases between the germline ends.

This chain links TRBV6-6 with TRBJ2-3, with D unresolved. The CDR3 is 15 amino acids. Deletions cut 2 bases from V and 0 bases from J, with 9 bases between. The germline CDR1 and CDR2 sequences are MNHNY and SVGAGI (reference sequence). CDR3 nucleotides: TGTGCCAGCAGTTACCCAGGCGCTAGCACAGATACGCAGTATTTT. Translated, it gives CASSYPGASTDTQYF.

The chain's CDR3 is CASSQDAGPNQPQHF. CDR3 nucleotides: TGCGCCAGCAGCCAAGATGCGGGGCCTAATCAGCCCCAGCATTTT. The rearrangement uses TRBV4-3 and TRBJ1-5; D might be TRBD1 (5 bases). This CDR3 is 15 amino acids long. Germline CDR1 LGHNA, CDR2 YSLEER. Trimming removed 0 bases from V and 4 bases from J, with 10 bases in between.

The genes are TRBV25-1 and TRBJ2-7, with D possibly being TRBD1 (5 bases). Trimming took 9 bases from V and 4 from J, leaving 13 bases between them. The V gene's germline CDR1 is MGHDK and CDR2 SYGVNS. The CDR3 totals 12 residues. The CDR3 spells CASTTTDYEQYF. As DNA, the CDR3 is TGTGCCAGTACAACGACAGATTACGAGCAGTACTTC.

V gene TRBV30 combines with J gene TRBJ1-5; D is unclear. Germline lookup yields CDR1 GTSNPN and CDR2 SVGIG (reference sequence). V was trimmed by 0 bases and J by 0 bases, leaving 3 bases between them. The CDR3 contains 13 residues. CDR3 in amino acids: CAWSVYSNQPQHF. The CDR3 DNA reads TGTGCCTGGAGTGTCTATAGCAATCAGCCCCAGCATTTT. Looking up the rest from reference TRBV30 and TRBJ1-5 gives the full variable domain: SQTIHQWPATLVQPVGSPLSLECTVEGTSNPNLYWYRQAAGRGLQLLFYSVGIGQISSEVPQNLSASRPQDRQFILSSKKLLLSDSGFYLCAWSVYSNQPQHFGDGTRLSIL.

The chain carries TRBV5-6 and TRBJ1-6, with D tentatively TRBD1 (6 bases). Deletions cut 1 base from V and 7 bases from J, with 9 bases between. This CDR3 spans 14 amino acids. Per the germline V gene, CDR1 is SGHDT and CDR2 is YYEEEE. The DNA of the CDR3 is TGTGCCAGCAGCTTGAGTCAGGGGAATTCACCCCTCCACTTT. Protein: CASSLSQGNSPLHF. Looking up the rest from reference TRBV5-6 and TRBJ1-6 gives the full variable domain: DAGVTQSPTHLIKTRGQQVTLRCSPKSGHDTVSWYQQALGQGPQFIFQYYEEEERQRGNFPDRFSGHQFPNYSSELNVNALLLGDSALYLCASSLSQGNSPLHFGNGTRLTVT.